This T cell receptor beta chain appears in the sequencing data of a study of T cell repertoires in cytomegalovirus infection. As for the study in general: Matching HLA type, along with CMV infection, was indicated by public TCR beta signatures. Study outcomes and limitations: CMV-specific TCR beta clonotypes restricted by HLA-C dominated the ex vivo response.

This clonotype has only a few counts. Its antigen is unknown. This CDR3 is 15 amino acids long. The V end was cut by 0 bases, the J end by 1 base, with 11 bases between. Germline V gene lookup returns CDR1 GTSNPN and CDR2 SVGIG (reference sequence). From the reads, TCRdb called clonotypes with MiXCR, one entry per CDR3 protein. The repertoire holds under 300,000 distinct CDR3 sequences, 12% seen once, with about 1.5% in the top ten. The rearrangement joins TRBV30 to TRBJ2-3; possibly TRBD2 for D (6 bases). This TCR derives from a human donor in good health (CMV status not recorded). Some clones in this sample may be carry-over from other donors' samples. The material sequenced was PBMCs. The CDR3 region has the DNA TGTGCCTGGAGTGTTGGAGTAGCGGGCACAGATACGCAGTATTTT. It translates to CAWSVGVAGTDTQYF.